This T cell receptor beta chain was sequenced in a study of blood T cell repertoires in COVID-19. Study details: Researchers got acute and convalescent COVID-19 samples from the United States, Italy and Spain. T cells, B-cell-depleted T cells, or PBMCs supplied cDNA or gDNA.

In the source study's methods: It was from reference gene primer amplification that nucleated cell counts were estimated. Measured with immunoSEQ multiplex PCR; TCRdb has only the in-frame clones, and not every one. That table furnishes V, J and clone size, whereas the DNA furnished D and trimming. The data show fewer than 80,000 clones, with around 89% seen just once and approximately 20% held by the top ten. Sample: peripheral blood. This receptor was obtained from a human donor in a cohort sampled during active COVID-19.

The CDR3 region has the DNA TGTGCCAGCACCCCCCCGAGACAGGCGGGGAACACTGAAGCTTTCTTT. This encodes CASTPPRQAGNTEAFF. The rearrangement joins TRBV28 to TRBJ1-1, with a tentative D call TRBD1 (6 bases). The V gene's germline CDR1 is MDHEN and CDR2 SYDVKM. The CDR3 is made up of 16 amino acids. With 7 bases removed from V and 1 base from J, the gap between germline ends came to 19 bases.